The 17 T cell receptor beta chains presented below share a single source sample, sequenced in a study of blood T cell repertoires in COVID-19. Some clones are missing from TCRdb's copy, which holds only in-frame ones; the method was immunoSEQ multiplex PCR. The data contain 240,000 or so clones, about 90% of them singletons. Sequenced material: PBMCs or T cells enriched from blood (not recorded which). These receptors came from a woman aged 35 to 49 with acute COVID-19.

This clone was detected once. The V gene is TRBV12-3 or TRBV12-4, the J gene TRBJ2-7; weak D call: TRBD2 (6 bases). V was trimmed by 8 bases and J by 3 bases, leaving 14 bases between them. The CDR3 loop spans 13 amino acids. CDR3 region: CASHRGSGYEQYF. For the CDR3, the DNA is TGTGCCAGCCACCGGGGTAGCGGCTACGAGCAGTACTTC.

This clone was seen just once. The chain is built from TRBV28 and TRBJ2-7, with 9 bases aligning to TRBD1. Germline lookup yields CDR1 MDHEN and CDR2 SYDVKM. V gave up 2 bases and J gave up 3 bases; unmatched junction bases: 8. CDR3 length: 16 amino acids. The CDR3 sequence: CASSLGGTGYGYEQYF. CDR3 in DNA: TGTGCCAGCAGTTTAGGAGGGACAGGGTATGGCTACGAGCAGTACTTC.

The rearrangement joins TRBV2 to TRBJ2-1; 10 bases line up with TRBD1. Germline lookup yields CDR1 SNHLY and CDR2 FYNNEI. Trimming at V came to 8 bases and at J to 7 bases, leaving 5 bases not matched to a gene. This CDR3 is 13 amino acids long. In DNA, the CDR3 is TGTGCCAGCGGGACAGGGGTCCTTAATGAGCAGTTCTTC. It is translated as CASGTGVLNEQFF.

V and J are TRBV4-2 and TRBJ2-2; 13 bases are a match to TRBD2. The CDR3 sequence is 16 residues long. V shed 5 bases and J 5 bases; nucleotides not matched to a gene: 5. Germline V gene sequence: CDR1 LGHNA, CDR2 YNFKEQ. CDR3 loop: CASSSRTSGGTGELFF. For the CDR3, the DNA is TGTGCCAGCAGCTCCCGGACTAGCGGGGGTACCGGGGAGCTGTTTTTT.

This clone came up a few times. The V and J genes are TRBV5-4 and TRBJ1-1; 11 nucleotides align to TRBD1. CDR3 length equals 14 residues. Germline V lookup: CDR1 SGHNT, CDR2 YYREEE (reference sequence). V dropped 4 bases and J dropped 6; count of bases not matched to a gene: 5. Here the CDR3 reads CASSRDRGMSEAFF. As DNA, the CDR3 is TGTGCCAGCAGCCGGGACAGGGGGATGTCTGAAGCTTTCTTT.

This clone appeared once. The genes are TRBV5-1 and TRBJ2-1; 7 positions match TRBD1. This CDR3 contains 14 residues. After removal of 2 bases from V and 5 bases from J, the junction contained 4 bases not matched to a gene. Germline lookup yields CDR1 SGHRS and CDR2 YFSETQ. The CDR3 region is CASSLQGRDNEQFF. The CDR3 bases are TGCGCCAGCAGCTTACAGGGGAGAGACAATGAGCAGTTCTTC.

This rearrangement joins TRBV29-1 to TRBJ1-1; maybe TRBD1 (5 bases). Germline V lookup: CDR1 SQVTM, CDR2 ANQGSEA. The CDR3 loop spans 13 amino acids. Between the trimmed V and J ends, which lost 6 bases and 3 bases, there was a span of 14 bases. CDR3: CSVSQGFDTEAFF. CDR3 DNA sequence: TGCAGCGTCTCCCAGGGTTTTGACACTGAAGCTTTCTTT.

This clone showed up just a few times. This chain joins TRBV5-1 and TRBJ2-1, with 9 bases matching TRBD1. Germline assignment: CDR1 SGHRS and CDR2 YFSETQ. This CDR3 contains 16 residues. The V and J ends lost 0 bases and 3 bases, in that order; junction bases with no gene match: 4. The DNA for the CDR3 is TGCGCCAGCAGCTTGGATGCGACAGGGGGCTACAATGAGCAGTTCTTC. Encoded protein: CASSLDATGGYNEQFF.

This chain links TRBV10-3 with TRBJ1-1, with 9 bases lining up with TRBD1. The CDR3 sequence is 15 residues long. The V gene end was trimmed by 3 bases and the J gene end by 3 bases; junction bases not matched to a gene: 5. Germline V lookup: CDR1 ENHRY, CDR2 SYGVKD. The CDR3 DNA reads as TGTGCCATCAGTGAAGGGACAGGGAGGGACACTGAAGCTTTCTTT. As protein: CAISEGTGRDTEAFF.

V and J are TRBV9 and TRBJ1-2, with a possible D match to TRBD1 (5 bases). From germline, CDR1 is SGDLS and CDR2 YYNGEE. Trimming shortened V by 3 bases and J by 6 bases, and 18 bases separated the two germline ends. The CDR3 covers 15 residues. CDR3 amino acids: CASSGDLVGVNGYTF. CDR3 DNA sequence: TGTGCCAGCAGCGGGGATCTAGTAGGGGTTAATGGCTACACCTTC.

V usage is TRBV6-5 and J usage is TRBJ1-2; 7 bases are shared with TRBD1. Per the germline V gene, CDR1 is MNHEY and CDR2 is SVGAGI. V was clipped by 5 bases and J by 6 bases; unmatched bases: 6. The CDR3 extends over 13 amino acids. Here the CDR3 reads CASSTGQAHGYTF. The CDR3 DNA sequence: TGTGCCAGCAGTACCGGACAGGCACATGGCTACACCTTC.

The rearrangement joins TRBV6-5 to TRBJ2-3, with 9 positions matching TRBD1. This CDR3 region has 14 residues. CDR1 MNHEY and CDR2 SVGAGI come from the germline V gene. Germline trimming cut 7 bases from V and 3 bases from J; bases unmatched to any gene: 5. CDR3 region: CASTPGQGTDTQYF. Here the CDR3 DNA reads TGTGCCAGCACCCCGGGACAGGGTACAGATACGCAGTATTTT.

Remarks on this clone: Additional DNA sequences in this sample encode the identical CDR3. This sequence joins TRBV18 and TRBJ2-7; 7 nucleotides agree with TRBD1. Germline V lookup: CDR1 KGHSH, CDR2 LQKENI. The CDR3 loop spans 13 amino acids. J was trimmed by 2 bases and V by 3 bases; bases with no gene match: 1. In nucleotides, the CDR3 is TGTGCCAGCTCACCGGGACAGACCTACGAGCAGTACTTC. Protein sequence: CASSPGQTYEQYF.

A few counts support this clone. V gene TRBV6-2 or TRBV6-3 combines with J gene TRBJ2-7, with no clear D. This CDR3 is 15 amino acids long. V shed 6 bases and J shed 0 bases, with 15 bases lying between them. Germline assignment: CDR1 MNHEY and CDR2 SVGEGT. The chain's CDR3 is CASSPSGRASYEQYF. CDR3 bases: TGTGCCAGCAGCCCCTCAGGCCGCGCCTCCTACGAGCAGTACTTC.

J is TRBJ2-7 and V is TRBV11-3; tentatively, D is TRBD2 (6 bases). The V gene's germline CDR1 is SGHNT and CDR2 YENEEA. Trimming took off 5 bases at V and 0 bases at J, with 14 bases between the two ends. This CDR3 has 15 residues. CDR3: CASSGRRADSYEQYF. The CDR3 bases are TGTGCCAGCAGCGGACGGAGGGCCGACTCCTACGAGCAGTACTTC.

CDR3 sequence: CASSFRDRGFYGYTF. The CDR3 DNA reads as TGTGCCAGCAGCTTCCGGGACAGGGGGTTTTATGGCTACACCTTC. V is TRBV13 and J is TRBJ1-2; 11 bases map to TRBD1. Germline CDR1 and CDR2: PRHDT and FYEKMQ (reference sequence). This CDR3 spans 15 amino acids. Germline trimming cut 3 bases from V and 5 bases from J; bases unmatched to any gene: 5.

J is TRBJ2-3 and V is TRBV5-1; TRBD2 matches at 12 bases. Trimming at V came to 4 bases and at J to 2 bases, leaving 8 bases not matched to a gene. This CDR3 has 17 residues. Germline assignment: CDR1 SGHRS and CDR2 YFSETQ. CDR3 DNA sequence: TGCGCCAGCAGCCCGCGGACTAGCGGGACCGTCACAGATACGCAGTATTTT. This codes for CASSPRTSGTVTDTQYF.